This record concerns one TCR beta chain sequence. Its specificity is unknown. This sample was taken from a study of T-cell memory formation after mild COVID-19. As for the study in general: TCR clustering was largely donor specific.

After 5'RACE with constant-segment primers, TCR alpha and TCR beta cDNA libraries carrying sample barcodes and UMIs were obtained. TCRdb recomputed calls from the 5' RACE reads with MiXCR, one row per CDR3 protein. The sample shows approximately 250,000 distinct CDR3 sequences, approximately 15% of them seen only once. Whole-study findings and limits: CD4+ bias marked clones expanding day 15 to 37, unlike balanced contracting clones.

Sequenced sample: PBMCs or a T cell subset sorted from them (not recorded which). This TCR came from a man aged 18 to 30 who had mild COVID-19 (a few samples of this study predate the infection). Cell type and time point are not known.

The CDR3 bases are TGTGCCTGCGGGGCGGGAGGAGCACTCAGCTCCTACGAGCAGTACGTC. Its protein product is CACGAGGALSSYEQYV. The J gene is TRBJ2-7, the V gene TRBV6-2 or TRBV6-3, with TRBD2 identical over 8 bases. The CDR3 has 16 residues. Germline CDR1 and CDR2: MNHEY and SVGEGT. Unmatched junction bases numbered 15, after V lost 11 bases and J lost 0 bases.